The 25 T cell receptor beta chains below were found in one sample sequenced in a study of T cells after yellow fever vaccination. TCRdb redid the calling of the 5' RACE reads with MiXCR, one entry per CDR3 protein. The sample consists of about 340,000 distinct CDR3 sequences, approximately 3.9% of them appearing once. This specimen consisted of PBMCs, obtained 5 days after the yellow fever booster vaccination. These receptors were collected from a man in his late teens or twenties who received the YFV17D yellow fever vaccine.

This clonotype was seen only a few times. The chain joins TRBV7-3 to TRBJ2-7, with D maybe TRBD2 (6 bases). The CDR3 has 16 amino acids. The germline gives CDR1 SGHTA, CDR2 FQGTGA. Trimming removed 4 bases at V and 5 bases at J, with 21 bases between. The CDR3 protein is CASSSTPGTGDNEQYF. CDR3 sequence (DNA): TGTGCCAGCAGCTCGACGCCCGGGACGGGAGACAACGAGCAGTACTTC.

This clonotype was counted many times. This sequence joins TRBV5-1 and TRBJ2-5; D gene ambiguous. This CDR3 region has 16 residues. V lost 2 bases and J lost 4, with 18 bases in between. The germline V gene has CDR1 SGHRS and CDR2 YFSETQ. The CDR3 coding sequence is TGCGCCAGCAGCTTAGGGTCACCGGGCTCCCGAGAGACCCAGTACTTC. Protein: CASSLGSPGSRETQYF.

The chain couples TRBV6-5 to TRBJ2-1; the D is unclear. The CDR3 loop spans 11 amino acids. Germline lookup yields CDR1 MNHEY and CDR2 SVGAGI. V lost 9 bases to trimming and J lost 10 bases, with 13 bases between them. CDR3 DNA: TGTGCCAGTGGCCCCGGTAGAGAGCAGTTCTTC. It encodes CASGPGREQFF.

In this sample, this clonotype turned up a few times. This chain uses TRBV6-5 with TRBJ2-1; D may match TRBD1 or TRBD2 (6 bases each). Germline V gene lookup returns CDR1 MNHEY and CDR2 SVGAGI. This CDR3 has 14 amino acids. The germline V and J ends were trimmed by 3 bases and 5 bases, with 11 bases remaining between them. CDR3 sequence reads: CASSYRGPDNEQFF. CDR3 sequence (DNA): TGTGCCAGCAGTTATCGGGGGCCGGACAATGAGCAGTTCTTC.

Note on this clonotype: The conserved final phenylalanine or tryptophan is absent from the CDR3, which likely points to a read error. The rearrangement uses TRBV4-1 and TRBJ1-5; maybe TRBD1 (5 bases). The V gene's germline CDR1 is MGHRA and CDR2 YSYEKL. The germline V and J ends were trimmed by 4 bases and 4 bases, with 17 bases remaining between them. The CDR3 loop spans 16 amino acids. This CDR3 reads CASSPTRGQANQPQHI. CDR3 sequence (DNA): TGCGCCAGCAGCCCTACGCGGGGCCAGGCAAATCAGCCCCAGCATATT.

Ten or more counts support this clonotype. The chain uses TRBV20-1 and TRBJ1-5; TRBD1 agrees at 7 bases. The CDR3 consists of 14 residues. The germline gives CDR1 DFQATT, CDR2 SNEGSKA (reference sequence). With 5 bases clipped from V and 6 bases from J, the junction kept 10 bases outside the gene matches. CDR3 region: CSAGRGGGSQPQHF. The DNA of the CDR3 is TGCAGTGCTGGCCGTGGAGGGGGCTCTCAGCCCCAGCATTTT.

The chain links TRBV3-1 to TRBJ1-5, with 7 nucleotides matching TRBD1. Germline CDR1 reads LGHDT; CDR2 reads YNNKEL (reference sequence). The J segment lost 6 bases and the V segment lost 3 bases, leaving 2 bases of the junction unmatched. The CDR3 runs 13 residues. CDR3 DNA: TGTGCCAGCAGCCAGACAGGGACTCAGCCCCAGCATTTT. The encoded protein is CASSQTGTQPQHF.

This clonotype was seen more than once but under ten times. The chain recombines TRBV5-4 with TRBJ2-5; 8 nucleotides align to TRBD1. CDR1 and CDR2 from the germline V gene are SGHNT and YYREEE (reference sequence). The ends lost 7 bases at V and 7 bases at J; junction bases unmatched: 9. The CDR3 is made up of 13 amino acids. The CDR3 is CASLGQGSGTQYF. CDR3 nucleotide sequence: TGTGCCAGCTTAGGACAGGGCAGTGGGACCCAGTACTTC.

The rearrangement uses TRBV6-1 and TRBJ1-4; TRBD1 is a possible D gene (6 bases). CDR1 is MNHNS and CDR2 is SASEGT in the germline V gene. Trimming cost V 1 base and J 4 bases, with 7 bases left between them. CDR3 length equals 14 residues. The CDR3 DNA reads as TGTGCCAGCAGTGAAGGGACAGATAATGAAAAACTGTTTTTT. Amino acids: CASSEGTDNEKLFF.

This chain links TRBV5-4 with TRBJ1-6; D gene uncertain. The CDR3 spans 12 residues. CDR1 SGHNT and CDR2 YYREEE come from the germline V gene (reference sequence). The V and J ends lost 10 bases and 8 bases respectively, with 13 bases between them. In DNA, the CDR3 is TGTGCCGCCGGAGAATGGGATTCACCCCTCCACTTT. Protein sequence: CAAGEWDSPLHF.

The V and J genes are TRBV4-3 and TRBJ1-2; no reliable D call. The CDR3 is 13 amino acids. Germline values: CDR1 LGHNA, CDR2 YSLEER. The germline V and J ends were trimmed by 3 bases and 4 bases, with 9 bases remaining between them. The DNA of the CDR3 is TGCGCCAGCAGCCAGTCTCCATCCTATGGCTACACCTTC. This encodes CASSQSPSYGYTF.

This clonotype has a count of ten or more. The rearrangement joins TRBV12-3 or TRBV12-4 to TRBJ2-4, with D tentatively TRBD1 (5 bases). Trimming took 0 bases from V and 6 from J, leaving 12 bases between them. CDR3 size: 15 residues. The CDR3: CASSLAPRQINIQYF. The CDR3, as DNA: TGTGCCAGCAGTTTAGCGCCGAGACAGATAAACATTCAGTACTTC.

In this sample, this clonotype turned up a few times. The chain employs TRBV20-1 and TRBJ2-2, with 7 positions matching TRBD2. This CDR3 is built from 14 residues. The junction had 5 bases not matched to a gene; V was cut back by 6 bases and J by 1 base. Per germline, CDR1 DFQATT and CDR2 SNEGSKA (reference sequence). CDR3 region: CSATGGKNTGELFF. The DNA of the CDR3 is TGCAGTGCAACCGGGGGGAAGAACACCGGGGAGCTGTTTTTT.

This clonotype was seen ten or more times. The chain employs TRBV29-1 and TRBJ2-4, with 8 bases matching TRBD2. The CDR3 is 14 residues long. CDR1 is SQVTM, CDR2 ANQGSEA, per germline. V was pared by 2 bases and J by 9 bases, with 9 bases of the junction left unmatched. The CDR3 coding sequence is TGCAGCGTTGAAAGGGGTAGCGGGGTAGGCATTCAGTACTTC. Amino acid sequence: CSVERGSGVGIQYF.

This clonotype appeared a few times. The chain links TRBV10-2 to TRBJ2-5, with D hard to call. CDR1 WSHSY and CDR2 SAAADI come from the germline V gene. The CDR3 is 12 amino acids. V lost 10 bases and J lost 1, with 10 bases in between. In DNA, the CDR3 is TGCGCCACCGGGCAGATCCAAGAGACCCAGTACTTC. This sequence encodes CATGQIQETQYF.

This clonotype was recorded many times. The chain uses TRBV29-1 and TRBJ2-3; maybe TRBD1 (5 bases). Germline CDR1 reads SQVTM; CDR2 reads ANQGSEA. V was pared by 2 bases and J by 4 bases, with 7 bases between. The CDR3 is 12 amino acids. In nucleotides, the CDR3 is TGCAGCGTTGAACTGGGGCCAGATACGCAGTATTTT. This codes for CSVELGPDTQYF.

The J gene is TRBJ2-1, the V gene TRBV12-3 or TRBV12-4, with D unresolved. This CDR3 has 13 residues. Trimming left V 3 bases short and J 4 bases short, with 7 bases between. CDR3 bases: TGTGCCAGCAGTTTGTTAGAGTACAATGAGCAGTTCTTC. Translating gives CASSLLEYNEQFF.

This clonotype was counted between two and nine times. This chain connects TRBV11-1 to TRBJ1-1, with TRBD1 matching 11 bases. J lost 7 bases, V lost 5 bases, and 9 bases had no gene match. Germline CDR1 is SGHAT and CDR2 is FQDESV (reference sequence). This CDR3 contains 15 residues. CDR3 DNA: TGTGCCAGCAGCGGCGCTGGACAGGGGGCGATTGAAGCTTTCTTT. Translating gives CASSGAGQGAIEAFF.

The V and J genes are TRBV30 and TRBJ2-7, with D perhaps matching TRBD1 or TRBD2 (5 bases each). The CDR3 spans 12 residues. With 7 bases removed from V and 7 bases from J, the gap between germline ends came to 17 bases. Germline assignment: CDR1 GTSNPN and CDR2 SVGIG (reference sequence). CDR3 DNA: TGTGCCTTGGGACCGATAGTGGGAGAGCAGTACTTC. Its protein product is CALGPIVGEQYF.

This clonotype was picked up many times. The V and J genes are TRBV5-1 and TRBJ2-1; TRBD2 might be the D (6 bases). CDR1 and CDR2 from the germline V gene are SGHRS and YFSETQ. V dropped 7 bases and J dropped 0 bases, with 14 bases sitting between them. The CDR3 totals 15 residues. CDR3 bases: TGCGCCAGCTCCTTAGCGGTCCTCTCCTACAATGAGCAGTTCTTC. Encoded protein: CASSLAVLSYNEQFF.

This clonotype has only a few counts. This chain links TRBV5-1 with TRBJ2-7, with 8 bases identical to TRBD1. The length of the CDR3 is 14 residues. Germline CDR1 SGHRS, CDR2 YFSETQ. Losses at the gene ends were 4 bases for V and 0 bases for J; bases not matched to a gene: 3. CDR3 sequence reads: CASSVGQGSYEQYV. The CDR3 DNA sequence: TGCGCCAGCAGCGTAGGACAGGGCTCCTACGAGCAGTACGTC.

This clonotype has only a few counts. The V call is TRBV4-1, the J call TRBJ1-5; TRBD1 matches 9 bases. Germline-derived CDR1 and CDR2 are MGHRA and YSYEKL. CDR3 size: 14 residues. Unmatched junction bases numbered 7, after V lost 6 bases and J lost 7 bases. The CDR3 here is CASSTQGARQPQHF. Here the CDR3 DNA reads TGCGCCAGCAGTACACAGGGGGCTCGGCAGCCCCAGCATTTT.

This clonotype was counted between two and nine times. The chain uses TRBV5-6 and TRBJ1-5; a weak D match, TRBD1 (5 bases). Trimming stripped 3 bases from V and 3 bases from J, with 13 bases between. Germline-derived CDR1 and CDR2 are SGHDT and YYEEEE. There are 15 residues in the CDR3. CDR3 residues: CASSWEKGPNQPQHF. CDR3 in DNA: TGTGCCAGCAGCTGGGAAAAGGGACCCAATCAGCCCCAGCATTTT. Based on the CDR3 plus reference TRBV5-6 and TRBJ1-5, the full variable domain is DAGVTQSPTHLIKTRGQQVTLRCSPKSGHDTVSWYQQALGQGPQFIFQYYEEEERQRGNFPDRFSGHQFPNYSSELNVNALLLGDSALYLCASSWEKGPNQPQHFGDGTRLSIL.

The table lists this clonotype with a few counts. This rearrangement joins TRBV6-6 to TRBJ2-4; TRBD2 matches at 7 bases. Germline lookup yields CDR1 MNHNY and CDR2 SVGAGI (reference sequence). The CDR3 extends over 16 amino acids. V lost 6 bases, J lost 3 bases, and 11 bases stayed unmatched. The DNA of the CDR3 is TGTGCCAGCAGCCACGGACTAGGAATTGTCAAAAACATTCAGTACTTC. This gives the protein CASSHGLGIVKNIQYF.

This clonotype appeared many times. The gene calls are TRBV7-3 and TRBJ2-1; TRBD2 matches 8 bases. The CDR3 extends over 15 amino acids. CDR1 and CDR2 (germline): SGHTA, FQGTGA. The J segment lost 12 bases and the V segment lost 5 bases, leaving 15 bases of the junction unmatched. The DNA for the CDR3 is TGTGCCAGCAGCCCACGGGGTACGGGGGGGTCTCTGCAGTTCTTC. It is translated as CASSPRGTGGSLQFF.